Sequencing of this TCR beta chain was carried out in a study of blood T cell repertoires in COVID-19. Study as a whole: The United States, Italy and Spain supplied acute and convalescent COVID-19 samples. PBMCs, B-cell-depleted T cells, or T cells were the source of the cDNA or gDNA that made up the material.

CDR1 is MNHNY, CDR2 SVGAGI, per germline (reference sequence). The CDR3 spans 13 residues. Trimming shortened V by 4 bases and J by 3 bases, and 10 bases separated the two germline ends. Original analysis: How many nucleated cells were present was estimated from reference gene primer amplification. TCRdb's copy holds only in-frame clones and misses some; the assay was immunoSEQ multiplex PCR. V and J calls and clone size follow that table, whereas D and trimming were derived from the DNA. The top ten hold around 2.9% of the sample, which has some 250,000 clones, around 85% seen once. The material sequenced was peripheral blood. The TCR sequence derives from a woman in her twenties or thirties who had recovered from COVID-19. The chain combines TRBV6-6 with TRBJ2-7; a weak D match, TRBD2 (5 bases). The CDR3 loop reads CASSSLGDYEQYF. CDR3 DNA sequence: TGTGCCAGCAGTTCCCTCGGGGACTACGAGCAGTACTTC.